The clone carrying this T cell receptor (beta chain) came up many times. This specimen belongs to a study of human T cells and chemical hapten exposure. As for time point: patch test 3, about 24 weeks after DPC sensitization. As to treatment: therapeutic diphenylcyclopropenone sensitization with weekly scalp DPC. The ends were cut back, 0 bases at V and 7 bases at J, with 16 bases in the middle. CDR3 length: 15 residues. Germline lookup yields CDR1 KGHSH and CDR2 LQKENI. TCRdb re-analysed the RACE reads in MiXCR, keeping a single row per CDR3 protein. Found here are more than 80,000 distinct CDR3 sequences, roughly a tenth of them singletons; the top ten hold roughly 3.7%.

The chain has TRBV18 and TRBJ2-7; D might be TRBD2 (6 bases). This receptor was obtained from a woman aged 50 to 60 with alopecia areata. Some clones in this sample may be carry-over from other donors' samples. The sequencing here drew on whole blood, taken in connection with sensitization to the hapten diphenylcyclopropenone (DPC). CDR3 sequence: CASSPPGPGAGEQYF. The DNA for the CDR3 is TGTGCCAGCTCACCACCGGGCCCGGGAGCGGGTGAGCAGTACTTC.